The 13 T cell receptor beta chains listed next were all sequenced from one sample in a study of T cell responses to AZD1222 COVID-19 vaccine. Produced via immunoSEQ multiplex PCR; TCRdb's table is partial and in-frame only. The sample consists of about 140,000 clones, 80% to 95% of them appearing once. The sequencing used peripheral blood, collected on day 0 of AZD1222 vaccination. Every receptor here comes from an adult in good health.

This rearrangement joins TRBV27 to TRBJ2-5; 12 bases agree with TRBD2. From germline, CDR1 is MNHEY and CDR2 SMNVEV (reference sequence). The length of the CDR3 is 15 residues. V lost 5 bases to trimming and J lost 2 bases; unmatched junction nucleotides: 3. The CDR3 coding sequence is TGTGCCAGCAGTCGACTAGCGGGAGCTCAAGAGACCCAGTACTTC. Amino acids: CASSRLAGAQETQYF.

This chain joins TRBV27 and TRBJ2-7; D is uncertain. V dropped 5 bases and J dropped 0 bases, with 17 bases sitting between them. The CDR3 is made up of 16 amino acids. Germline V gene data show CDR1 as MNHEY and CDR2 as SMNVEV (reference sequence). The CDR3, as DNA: TGTGCCAGCAGTCACACACAGCAAAAAGACTCCTACGAGCAGTACTTC. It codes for CASSHTQQKDSYEQYF.

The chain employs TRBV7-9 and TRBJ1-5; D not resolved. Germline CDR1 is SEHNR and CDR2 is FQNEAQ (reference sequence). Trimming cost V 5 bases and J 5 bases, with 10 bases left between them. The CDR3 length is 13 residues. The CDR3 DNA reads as TGTGCCAGCAGCCCACGACGGGATCAGCCCCAGCATTTT. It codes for CASSPRRDQPQHF.

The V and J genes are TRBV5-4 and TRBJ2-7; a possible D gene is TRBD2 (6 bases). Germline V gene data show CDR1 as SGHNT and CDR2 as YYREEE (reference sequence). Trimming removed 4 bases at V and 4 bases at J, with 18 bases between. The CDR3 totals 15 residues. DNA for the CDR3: TGTGCCAGCAGCCAGACGGGCCTCGCGGGGTACGAGCAGTACTTC. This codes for CASSQTGLAGYEQYF.

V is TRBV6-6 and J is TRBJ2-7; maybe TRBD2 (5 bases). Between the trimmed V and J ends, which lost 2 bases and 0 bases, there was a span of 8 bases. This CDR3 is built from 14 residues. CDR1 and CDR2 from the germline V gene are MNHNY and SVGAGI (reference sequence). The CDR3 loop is CASSYGRISYEQYF. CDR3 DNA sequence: TGTGCCAGCAGTTACGGGAGAATCTCCTACGAGCAGTACTTC.

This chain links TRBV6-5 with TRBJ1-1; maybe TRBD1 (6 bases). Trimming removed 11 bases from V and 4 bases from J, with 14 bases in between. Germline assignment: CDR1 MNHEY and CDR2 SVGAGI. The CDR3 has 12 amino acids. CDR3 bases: TGTGCCGTAGGGGGGTTAAGCACTGAAGCTTTCTTT. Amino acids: CAVGGLSTEAFF.

For the CDR3, the DNA is TGTGCCAGCAGTTCACTAGCGCCTACCTACGAGCAGTACTTC. This codes for CASSSLAPTYEQYF. V is TRBV28 and J is TRBJ2-7; 7 bases agree with TRBD2. V shed 4 bases, J shed 2 bases, and the junction held 5 bases outside the gene matches. CDR1 is MDHEN and CDR2 is SYDVKM in the germline V gene. This CDR3 is built from 14 residues.

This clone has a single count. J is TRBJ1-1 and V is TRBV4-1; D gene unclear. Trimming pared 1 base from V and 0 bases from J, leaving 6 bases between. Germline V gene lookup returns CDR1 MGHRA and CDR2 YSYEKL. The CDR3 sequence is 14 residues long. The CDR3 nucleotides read TGCGCCAGCAGCCAAGGAGGCCTGAACACTGAAGCTTTCTTT. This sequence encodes CASSQGGLNTEAFF.

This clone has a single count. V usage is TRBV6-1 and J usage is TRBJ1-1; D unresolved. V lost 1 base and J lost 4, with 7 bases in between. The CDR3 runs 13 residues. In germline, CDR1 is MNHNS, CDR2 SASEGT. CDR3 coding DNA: TGTGCCAGCAGTGAAGTAGGTGGCACTGAAGCTTTCTTT. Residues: CASSEVGGTEAFF.

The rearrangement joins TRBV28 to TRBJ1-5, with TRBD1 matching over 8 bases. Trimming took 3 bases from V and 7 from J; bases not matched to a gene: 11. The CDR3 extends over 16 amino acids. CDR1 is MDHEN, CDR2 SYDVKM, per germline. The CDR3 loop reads CASSFPQGALGQPQHF. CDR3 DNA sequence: TGTGCCAGCAGTTTCCCTCAGGGGGCCCTAGGGCAGCCCCAGCATTTT.

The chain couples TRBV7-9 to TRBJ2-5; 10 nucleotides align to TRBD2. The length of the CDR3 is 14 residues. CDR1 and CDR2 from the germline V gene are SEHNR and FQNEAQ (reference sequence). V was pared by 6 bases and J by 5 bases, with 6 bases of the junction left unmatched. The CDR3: CASSASGSVETQYF. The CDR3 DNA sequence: TGTGCCAGCAGTGCTAGCGGGAGTGTGGAGACCCAGTACTTC.

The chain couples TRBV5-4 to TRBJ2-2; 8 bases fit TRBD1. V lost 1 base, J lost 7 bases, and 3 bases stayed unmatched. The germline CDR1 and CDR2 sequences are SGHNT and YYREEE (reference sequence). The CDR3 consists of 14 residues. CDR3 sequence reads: CASSLQQGVGELFF. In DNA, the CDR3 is TGTGCCAGCAGCTTGCAACAGGGGGTCGGGGAGCTGTTTTTT.

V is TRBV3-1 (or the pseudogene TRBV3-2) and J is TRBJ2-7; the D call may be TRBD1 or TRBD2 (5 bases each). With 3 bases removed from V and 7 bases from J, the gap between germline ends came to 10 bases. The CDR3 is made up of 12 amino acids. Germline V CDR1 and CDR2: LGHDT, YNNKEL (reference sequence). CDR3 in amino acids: CASSHGTGEQYF. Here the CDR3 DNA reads TGTGCCAGCAGCCACGGGACGGGGGAGCAGTACTTC.